Sequencing of this TCR beta chain was carried out in a study of radiotherapy plus CTLA-4 blockade in lung cancer. The overall study: Among enrolled patients, 15% to 20% responded and more than 25% achieved disease control.

This clone was recorded a few times. This table comes from immunoSEQ multiplex PCR, and its TCRdb copy is limited to in-frame clones, with some not included. Among 75,000 to 95,000 clones, 72% were seen once, and the ten largest hold roughly 13%. J was trimmed by 4 bases and V by 0 bases; bases with no gene match: 6. This CDR3 contains 18 residues. Germline V gives CDR1 SQVTM, CDR2 ANQGSEA. Sequencing used peripheral blood, obtained from a patient treated with radiotherapy plus ipilimumab. The TCR comes from a human donor with non-small cell lung cancer that progressed on radiotherapy plus ipilimumab. This sequence joins TRBV29-1 and TRBJ2-2; the match to TRBD2 covers 15 bases. CDR3 residues: CSVEDWTSGGAITGELFF. The CDR3 region has the DNA TGCAGCGTTGAAGATTGGACTAGCGGGGGGGCCATCACCGGGGAGCTGTTTTTT.